The sequence of this T cell receptor beta chain was determined in a study of cytomegalovirus exposure and HLA in healthy donors. Whole-study results and caveats: Cytomegalovirus association was listed for approximately 160 TCR beta chains.

Donors were drawn from the roughly 110-subject validation cohort, separate from the roughly 670-subject first cohort. Clones were read by immunoSEQ multiplex PCR, and TCRdb kept only the in-frame ones, dropping some. The data hold 120,000 or so clones, with roughly 83% observed a single time. Comments on this clone: The antigen is unknown.

CDR3 length: 14 residues. Trimming cost V 5 bases and J 5 bases, with 15 bases left between them. CDR1 is MNHNS and CDR2 is SASEGT in the germline V gene. The genes are TRBV6-1 and TRBJ1-1; D gene unclear. The clonotype was recovered from a man younger than 35 in good health and CMV-seronegative. Sequenced: PBMCs. CDR3 amino acids: CASSRRSGVTEAFF. The CDR3 nucleotides read TGTGCCAGCAGTAGGCGATCCGGGGTTACTGAAGCTTTCTTT.